Sequencing of this T cell receptor (beta chain) was carried out in a study of blood T cell repertoires in COVID-19. Produced via immunoSEQ multiplex PCR; TCRdb's table is partial and in-frame only. The sample consists of roughly 380,000 clones, roughly four fifths of them appearing once. Germline V CDR1 and CDR2: LNHDA, SQIVND (reference sequence). Trimming at V came to 5 bases and at J to 2 bases, leaving 2 bases not matched to a gene. There are 14 residues in the CDR3. The sample taken for sequencing was peripheral blood. V gene TRBV19 combines with J gene TRBJ1-2; TRBD1 aligns across 10 bases. This receptor was taken from a human donor with acute or convalescent COVID-19. The donor label of this sample is uncertain. The chain's CDR3 is CASSLGQGNYGYTF. The CDR3 coding sequence is TGTGCCAGTAGTTTGGGACAGGGGAACTATGGCTACACCTTC.